The rows below give T cell receptor beta chains drawn from one sample of a study of T cell repertoires in cytomegalovirus infection. No antigen is known for these receptors. MiXCR, run by TCRdb on the reads, gives a single entry per CDR3 protein. The sample holds hundreds of thousands of distinct CDR3 sequences; around a third are singletons and the top ten take 15% to 20%. The sequences come from cultured PBMCs, collected from culture after CMV antigen stimulation. The receptors come from a human donor in good health (CMV status not recorded). Some clones in this sample may be carry-over from other donors' samples. CDR3s include the opening cysteine and the closing phenylalanine or tryptophan. The order of the fields is J gene, CDR3 length, clone size, V gene, D gene, CDR3 protein, CDR3 DNA. D genes are given only for firm matches. Not every row has a clone size; where given, it reads once, few, many or a size class.

TRBJ2-7 | 12 | many | TRBV6-2/TRBV6-3 | TRBD1 | CAIRDRAYEQYF | TGTGCCATCCGGGACAGAGCCTACGAGCAGTACTTC
TRBJ2-1 | 13 | - | TRBV27 | - | CASSLSLYNEQFF | TGTGCCAGCAGTTTATCCCTTTACAATGAGCAGTTCTTC
TRBJ2-7 | 14 | few | TRBV7-8 | - | CASSNPTAIYEQYF | TGTGCCAGCAGCAACCCGACAGCCATCTACGAGCAGTACTTC
TRBJ2-1 | 14 | - | TRBV6-5 | - | CASSYSGPYNEQFF | TGTGCCAGCAGTTACTCGGGACCCTACAATGAGCAGTTCTTC
TRBJ2-3 | 12 | few | TRBV14 | - | CASSQVPSFRYF | TGTGCCAGCAGCCAAGTTCCTAGCTTTCGGTATTTT
TRBJ2-3 | 15 | - | TRBV11-2 | TRBD2 | CASSGSGRAWVTQYF | TGTGCCAGCAGCGGTAGCGGGAGGGCCTGGGTTACGCAGTATTTT
TRBJ2-1 | 15 | few | TRBV29-1 | - | CSAQGRDSSYNEQFF | TGCAGCGCTCAGGGTCGAGATAGCTCCTACAATGAGCAGTTCTTC
TRBJ2-1 | 17 | many | TRBV7-2 | - | CASSSPPGGSSYNEQFF | TGTGCCAGCAGCTCCCCACCAGGTGGGAGCTCCTACAATGAGCAGTTCTTC
TRBJ2-1 | 12 | few | TRBV7-2 | - | CASSPSAREQFF | TGTGCCAGCAGCCCGAGTGCCCGGGAGCAGTTCTTC
TRBJ1-6 | 15 | - | TRBV27 | TRBD1 | CASPKQGFYNSPLHF | TGTGCCAGCCCAAAACAGGGGTTCTATAATTCACCCCTCCACTTT
TRBJ1-1 | 14 | - | TRBV7-2 | - | CASSQRGEGTEAFF | TGTGCCAGCAGCCAAAGGGGAGAGGGCACTGAAGCTTTCTTT
TRBJ1-5 | 15 | few | TRBV4-1 | - | CASSPDEGFNQPQHF | TGCGCCAGCAGCCCCGATGAGGGCTTTAATCAGCCCCAGCATTTT
TRBJ1-2 | 15 | - | TRBV2 | - | CASSGVPNPRYGYTF | TGTGCCAGCAGTGGGGTGCCCAATCCCCGATATGGCTACACCTTC
TRBJ2-7 | 14 | - | TRBV27 | - | CASSRRGQSYEQYF | TGTGCCAGCAGTCGCAGGGGACAATCCTACGAGCAGTACTTC
TRBJ2-3 | 14 | - | TRBV7-9 | TRBD1 | CASSLALRQGTQYF | TGTGCCAGCAGCTTAGCGCTAAGACAGGGGACGCAGTATTTT
TRBJ1-1 | 14 | - | TRBV4-1 | - | CASSRGLDNTEAFF | TGCGCCAGCAGCCGAGGACTTGATAACACTGAAGCTTTCTTT
TRBJ2-1 | 15 | - | TRBV12-3/TRBV12-4 | TRBD1 | CASRFRDRAIHEQFF | TGTGCCAGCAGGTTCCGGGACAGGGCAATCCATGAGCAGTTCTTC
TRBJ2-3 | 16 | - | TRBV10-3 | TRBD2 | CAISGSTSGVTDTQYF | TGTGCCATCAGTGGTTCGACTAGCGGGGTTACAGATACGCAGTATTTT
TRBJ1-2 | 15 | - | TRBV14 | TRBD1 | CASSQEIGTGYGYTF | TGTGCCAGCAGCCAAGAAATCGGGACAGGGTATGGCTACACCTTC
TRBJ2-5 | 16 | many | TRBV7-9 | - | CASSLRSSVLQETQYF | TGTGCCAGCAGCTTAAGATCTTCGGTGTTACAAGAGACCCAGTACTTC
TRBJ1-2 | 14 | few | TRBV12-5 | - | CASGLVQGTYGYTF | TGTGCTAGTGGTTTGGTTCAGGGCACCTATGGCTACACCTTC
TRBJ2-1 | 15 | - | TRBV4-1 | TRBD2 | CASSQPGLEYNEQFF | TGCGCCAGCAGCCAACCTGGACTAGAATACAATGAGCAGTTCTTC
TRBJ1-1 | 14 | - | TRBV12-3/TRBV12-4 | - | CASRGETGTTEAFF | TGTGCCAGCAGGGGGGAAACAGGGACGACTGAAGCTTTCTTT
TRBJ1-3 | 11 | - | TRBV6-5 | - | CATHWGNTIYF | TGTGCCACCCACTGGGGAAACACCATATATTTT
TRBJ2-1 | 13 | - | TRBV20-1 | TRBD1 | CSARGQGRNEQFF | TGCAGTGCTAGAGGACAGGGGAGAAATGAGCAGTTCTTC
TRBJ2-3 | 15 | - | TRBV9 | - | CASSVEGRGTDTQYF | TGTGCCAGCAGCGTGGAGGGCCGGGGCACAGATACGCAGTATTTT
TRBJ2-5 | 13 | - | TRBV7-2 | - | CASSLVGDGTQYF | TGTGCCAGCAGCTTAGTGGGGGATGGGACCCAGTACTTC
TRBJ1-2 | 14 | few | TRBV7-2 | - | CVPFSLGSPRGYTF | TGTGTCCCCTTTTCCCTAGGCTCCCCCAGAGGCTACACCTTC
TRBJ1-1 | 14 | - | TRBV5-3 | TRBD1 | CARSPGQGGTEAFF | TGTGCCAGAAGCCCCGGACAGGGAGGGACTGAAGCTTTCTTT
TRBJ2-3 | 16 | - | TRBV11-2 | TRBD2 | CASSRLAGAPTDTQYF | TGTGCCAGCAGCCGTCTAGCGGGGGCCCCCACAGATACGCAGTATTTT
TRBJ1-3 | 16 | few | TRBV7-2 | - | CASSLGRTASGNTIYF | TGTGCCAGCAGCCTGGGGCGGACAGCCTCTGGAAACACCATATATTTT
TRBJ1-1 | 17 | many | TRBV7-6 | TRBD1 | CASSLNGTGDMNTEAFF | TGTGCCAGCAGCTTAAATGGGACAGGGGACATGAACACTGAAGCTTTCTTT
TRBJ2-3 | 14 | - | TRBV5-1 | - | CASSLDIGADTQYF | TGCGCCAGCAGCTTGGATATAGGGGCAGATACGCAGTATTTT
TRBJ2-7 | 15 | few | TRBV7-8 | - | CASSSPGEWPYEQYF | TGTGCCAGCAGTTCTCCAGGGGAGTGGCCCTACGAGCAGTACTTC
TRBJ1-6 | 16 | - | TRBV12-3/TRBV12-4 | TRBD1 | CASSPDRAGGNSPLHF | TGTGCCAGCAGCCCAGACAGGGCTGGAGGGAATTCACCCCTCCACTTT
TRBJ1-4 | 16 | - | TRBV23-1 | TRBD1 | CASSRPRQGGNEKLFF | TGCGCCAGCAGTCGACCCAGACAGGGCGGGAATGAAAAACTGTTTTTT
TRBJ1-5 | 15 | - | TRBV5-1 | TRBD1 | CASSLQGGGDQPQHF | TGCGCCAGCAGCCTCCAGGGGGGCGGCGATCAGCCCCAGCATTTT
TRBJ2-3 | 15 | - | TRBV7-8 | - | CASSLAIRRGDTQYF | TGTGCCAGCAGCTTAGCTATACGGCGGGGAGATACGCAGTATTTT
TRBJ1-6 | 16 | few | TRBV11-2 | - | CASSLPGPGGNSPLHF | TGTGCCAGCAGCCTCCCGGGGCCGGGAGGGAATTCACCCCTCCACTTT
TRBJ1-1 | 13 | few | TRBV25-1 | - | CASSAFGKTEAFF | TGTGCCAGCAGTGCCTTCGGGAAGACTGAAGCTTTCTTT
TRBJ1-2 | 15 | - | TRBV12-3/TRBV12-4 | - | CASSSNSFGGYGYTF | TGTGCCAGCAGTTCCAACTCATTTGGGGGCTATGGCTACACCTTC
TRBJ2-2 | 14 | - | TRBV23-1 | TRBD1 | CASRQDRSTGELFF | TGCGCCAGCAGACAGGACAGGTCGACCGGGGAGCTGTTTTTT
TRBJ2-5 | 17 | - | TRBV5-4 | - | CASSLVGPVGAGETQYF | TGTGCCAGCAGCTTGGTAGGCCCCGTGGGGGCCGGAGAGACCCAGTACTTC
TRBJ1-4 | 14 | few | TRBV7-9 | - | CASSTTTFNEKLFF | TGTGCCAGCAGCACGACAACGTTCAATGAAAAACTGTTTTTT
TRBJ2-3 | 17 | many | TRBV7-2 | TRBD2 | CASSLAIRTSGLNTQYF | TGTGCCAGCAGCTTAGCGATTCGGACTAGCGGTTTAAATACGCAGTATTTT
TRBJ2-2 | 13 | many | TRBV28 | - | CASSRLDTGELFF | TGTGCCAGCAGTCGACTTGACACCGGGGAGCTGTTTTTT
TRBJ2-1 | 12 | - | TRBV20-1 | - | CSATGLTHEQFF | TGCAGTGCTACCGGACTAACACATGAGCAGTTCTTC
TRBJ2-7 | 15 | many | TRBV7-2 | TRBD2 | CASSLTSGNRYEQYF | TGTGCCAGCAGCCTGACTAGCGGGAACCGCTACGAGCAGTACTTC
TRBJ2-3 | 13 | few | TRBV20-1 | - | CSAGRDGTDTQYF | TGCAGTGCTGGAAGGGACGGAACAGATACGCAGTATTTT
TRBJ1-5 | 14 | few | TRBV7-8 | - | CASSPLRSNQPQHF | TGTGCCAGCAGCCCACTCAGATCCAATCAGCCCCAGCATTTT
TRBJ2-5 | 15 | - | TRBV7-2 | TRBD2 | CASSEVAGGGETQYF | TGTGCCAGCAGCGAAGTAGCGGGAGGAGGGGAGACCCAGTACTTC
TRBJ1-2 | 14 | many | TRBV7-8 | - | CASSLTRGSGGYTF | TGTGCCAGCAGCTTAACTAGGGGGTCCGGGGGCTACACCTTC